This T cell receptor (beta chain) was found in a study of cytomegalovirus exposure and HLA in healthy donors. Study-level results: It was assumed in the presence/absence analyses that sequencing depth was roughly uniform across donors.

The PCR had 60 Vbeta and 13 Jbeta primers. Data came from immunoSEQ multiplex PCR; TCRdb stores just in-frame clones and leaves some out. This sample has some 120,000 clones, with around 84% found just once. Germline trimming cut 1 base from V and 8 bases from J; bases unmatched to any gene: 13. CDR1 is SGHVS, CDR2 FQNEAQ, per germline. This CDR3 is built from 17 residues. As for this clone: Antigen: not known.

This clonotype was obtained from a man aged 25-45 years in good health and CMV-seropositive. The source material was PBMCs. The chain recombines TRBV7-8 with TRBJ1-4; 7 nucleotides line up with TRBD1. The chain's CDR3 is CASSLDPPTGNAEKLFF. The CDR3 region has the DNA TGTGCCAGCAGCTTAGACCCCCCGACAGGGAATGCGGAAAAACTGTTTTTT. Variable domain in full (rest from reference TRBV7-8 and TRBJ1-4): GAGVSQSPRYKVAKRGQDVALRCDPISGHVSLFWYQQALGQGPEFLTYFQNEAQLDKSGLPSDRFFAERPEGSVSTLKIQRTQQEDSAVYLCASSLDPPTGNAEKLFFGSGTQLSVL.